The entry below describes one T cell receptor (beta chain). Its matching antigen is unknown. RNA was extracted and reverse transcribed into cDNA as the sequencing template. Assay used: immunoSEQ multiplex PCR; TCRdb lists only in-frame clones, some missing. Of roughly 120,000 clones in the sample, 55% to 65% were seen once. The source of the sample is a study of CD8+ T cells in alopecia areata. Study outcomes and limitations: Sequencing of scalp tissue also captures the resident alphabeta T cells of normal skin. Although TCR sharing was seen in mice, sharing across patients was less clear, possibly for HLA-related reasons. Higher clonality than in normal scalp was seen in lesional scalp, especially alopecia totalis/universalis.

The sequenced sample consisted of CD4+ T cells sorted from blood. The clonotype was recovered from a human donor in good health.

CDR3 region: CASSQPTAGFGSPLHF. The DNA for the CDR3 is TGCGCCAGCAGCCAACCGACCGCAGGGTTTGGGTCACCCCTCCACTTT. This chain uses TRBV4-1 with TRBJ1-6, with D possibly matching TRBD1 (5 bases). V lost 2 bases to trimming and J lost 10 bases, with 18 bases between them. CDR1 is MGHRA, CDR2 YSYEKL, per germline. The CDR3 contains 16 residues.